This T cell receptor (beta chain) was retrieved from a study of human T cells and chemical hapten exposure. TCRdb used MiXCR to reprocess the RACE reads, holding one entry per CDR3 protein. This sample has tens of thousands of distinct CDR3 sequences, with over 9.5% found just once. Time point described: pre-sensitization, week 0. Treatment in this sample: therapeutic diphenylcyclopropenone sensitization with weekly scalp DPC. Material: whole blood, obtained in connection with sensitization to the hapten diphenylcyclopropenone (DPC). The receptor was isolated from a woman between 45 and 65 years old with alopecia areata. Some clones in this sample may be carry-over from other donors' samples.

In nucleotides, the CDR3 is TGTGCCAGCAGCCAAGATCGGGCCACAGGGGGGGACGATACGCAGTATTTT. It is translated as CASSQDRATGGDDTQYF. The rearrangement links TRBV3-2 to TRBJ2-3; the listed D gene, TRBD1, was not tested against the DNA. TRBV3-2 is labeled a pseudogene. The CDR3 is made up of 17 amino acids.